The 26 T cell receptor beta chains below all came from one sample that was sequenced in a study of cytomegalovirus exposure and HLA in healthy donors. 60 Vbeta and 13 Jbeta primers were used in PCR. Profiled with immunoSEQ multiplex PCR; TCRdb holds only in-frame clones, not every one. Of more than 60,000 clones listed, around 84% are singletons. Material for sequencing was PBMCs. The source of these receptors is a woman in her thirties or forties in good health and CMV-seropositive.

V and J are TRBV27 and TRBJ2-7; 15 bases agree with TRBD2. Germline V gives CDR1 MNHEY, CDR2 SMNVEV (reference sequence). The CDR3 runs to 16 residues. After removal of 3 bases from V and 3 bases from J, the junction contained 3 bases not matched to a gene. This chain's CDR3 is CASSFGTSGGYYEQYF. The CDR3 coding sequence is TGTGCCAGCAGTTTCGGGACTAGCGGGGGGTACTACGAGCAGTACTTC.

The V and J genes are TRBV15 and TRBJ2-7; D unresolved. The CDR3 length is 13 residues. Germline-derived CDR1 and CDR2 are LNHNV and YYDKDF (reference sequence). V was pared by 3 bases and J by 7 bases, with 13 bases between. This CDR3 is CATSRPLENEQYF. The CDR3 DNA follows: TGTGCCACCAGCAGGCCCTTAGAGAATGAGCAGTACTTC.

The rearrangement uses TRBV2 and TRBJ1-2; 8 bases align to TRBD1. CDR3 length: 12 amino acids. Germline loops: CDR1 SNHLY, CDR2 FYNNEI. J gave up 8 bases and V 4 bases, and 3 bases lay outside the gene matches. The CDR3 loop reads CASSVQGGGYTF. CDR3 in DNA: TGTGCCAGCAGTGTACAGGGGGGCGGCTACACCTTC.

This chain joins TRBV4-3 and TRBJ1-4; D remains ambiguous. V shed 2 bases and J shed 0 bases, with 10 bases lying between them. The CDR3 contains 16 residues. CDR1 and CDR2 from the germline V gene are LGHNA and YSLEER. CDR3 sequence: CASSQNPQPTNEKLFF. The DNA for the CDR3 is TGCGCCAGCAGCCAAAATCCACAGCCAACTAATGAAAAACTGTTTTTT.

The chain recombines TRBV6-5 with TRBJ1-5; maybe TRBD1 (6 bases). The CDR3 consists of 13 residues. Trimming shortened V by 5 bases and J by 7 bases, and 12 bases separated the two germline ends. Germline CDR1 is MNHEY and CDR2 is SVGAGI. The CDR3 bases are TGTGCCAGCAGTACACAGGGCGGACAGCCCCAGCATTTT. Residues: CASSTQGGQPQHF.

The CDR3: CASSPYRGGSSTDTQYF. For the CDR3, the DNA is TGTGCCAGCAGCCCCTACAGGGGCGGTTCTAGCACAGATACGCAGTATTTT. This chain links TRBV7-2 with TRBJ2-3, with 7 positions matching TRBD1. J was trimmed by 0 bases and V by 5 bases; bases with no gene match: 11. The CDR3 consists of 17 residues. Germline lookup yields CDR1 SGHTA and CDR2 FQGNSA.

The chain couples TRBV30 to TRBJ1-4; TRBD1 is a possible D gene (5 bases). From germline, CDR1 is GTSNPN and CDR2 SVGIG (reference sequence). The CDR3 is 12 residues long. V lost 2 bases and J 10 bases, leaving 11 bases between the germline ends. The CDR3: CAWSSYQGKLFF. The CDR3 DNA is TGTGCCTGGAGTTCCTACCAGGGAAAACTGTTTTTT. The entire variable domain, with the rest obtained from reference TRBV30 and TRBJ1-4, is as follows: SQTIHQWPATLVQPVGSPLSLECTVEGTSNPNLYWYRQAAGRGLQLLFYSVGIGQISSEVPQNLSASRPQDRQFILSSKKLLLSDSGFYLCAWSSYQGKLFFGSGTQLSVL.

This clone was seen only a few times. CDR3 DNA: TGTGCCAGCAGCCAACAGGGGGACGGCTACACCTTC. This translates into CASSQQGDGYTF. The chain links TRBV7-9 to TRBJ1-2; TRBD1 aligns across 8 bases. CDR3 size: 12 residues. Trimming cost V 5 bases and J 8 bases; bases outside gene matches: 4. The germline V gene has CDR1 SEHNR and CDR2 FQNEAQ (reference sequence). Based on the CDR3 plus reference TRBV7-9 and TRBJ1-2, the full variable domain is DTGVSQNPRHKITKRGQNVTFRCDPISEHNRLYWYRQTLGQGPEFLTYFQNEAQLEKSRLLSDRFSAERPKGSFSTLEIQRTEQGDSAMYLCASSQQGDGYTFGSGTRLTVV.

As to this clone: An end of the junction does not agree with germline; a read error may underlie this. V gene TRBV5-6 combines with J gene TRBJ2-7; no firm D call. CDR1 and CDR2 (germline): SGHDT, YYEEEE. The length of the CDR3 is 13 residues. The CDR3 DNA sequence: TGTGCCAGCAGCGGGCAGGTCTCCGACGAGCAGTACTTC. Protein: CASSGQVSDEQYF.

This clone was counted a few times. This chain joins TRBV28 and TRBJ2-1, with 8 bases matching TRBD2. The CDR3 sequence is 16 residues long. J was trimmed by 7 bases and V by 6 bases; bases with no gene match: 14. Germline loops: CDR1 MDHEN, CDR2 SYDVKM. Written as DNA, the CDR3 is TGTGCCAGCAGCACGGGAGGGGCCGCCCGACGAAATGAGCAGTTCTTC. Translating gives CASSTGGAARRNEQFF. Supplemented by reference TRBV28 and TRBJ2-1, the full variable domain reads DVKVTQSSRYLVKRTGEKVFLECVQDMDHENMFWYRQDPGLGLRLIYFSYDVKMKEKGDIPEGYSVSREKKERFSLILESASTNQTSMYLCASSTGGAARRNEQFFGPGTRLTVL.

V and J are TRBV5-1 and TRBJ2-3; 8 bases fit TRBD1. Germline V gene lookup returns CDR1 SGHRS and CDR2 YFSETQ. The CDR3 contains 15 residues. V lost 4 bases and J lost 2; bases outside the gene matches: 6. CDR3 sequence: CASSDRGSTTDTQYF. CDR3 nucleotides: TGCGCCAGCAGCGACAGGGGTTCGACCACAGATACGCAGTATTTT.

The chain employs TRBV5-1 and TRBJ1-1, with TRBD1 identical over 7 bases. The CDR3 runs 16 residues. Losses at the gene ends were 0 bases for V and 2 bases for J; bases not matched to a gene: 7. Germline CDR1 SGHRS, CDR2 YFSETQ. The chain's CDR3 is CASSLAGTAQNTEAFF. DNA for the CDR3: TGCGCCAGCAGCTTGGCCGGGACAGCCCAAAACACTGAAGCTTTCTTT. Complete variable domain (other parts from reference TRBV5-1 and TRBJ1-1): KAGVTQTPRYLIKTRGQQVTLSCSPISGHRSVSWYQQTPGQGLQFLFEYFSETQRNKGNFPGRFSGRQFSNSRSEMNVSTLELGDSALYLCASSLAGTAQNTEAFFGQGTRLTVV.

The chain links TRBV7-9 to TRBJ1-4; no reliable D call. The germline V gene has CDR1 SEHNR and CDR2 FQNEAQ (reference sequence). With 0 bases removed from V and 8 bases from J, the gap between germline ends came to 19 bases. The CDR3 is made up of 17 amino acids. The CDR3 loop reads CASSLALNWGAGEKLFF. CDR3 DNA sequence: TGTGCCAGCAGCTTAGCGCTGAACTGGGGAGCAGGAGAAAAACTGTTTTTT.

The rearrangement links TRBV30 to TRBJ1-3; no firm D call. CDR1 and CDR2 (germline): GTSNPN, SVGIG (reference sequence). V lost 4 bases and J lost 0, with 10 bases in between. The CDR3 has 14 residues. CDR3 region: CAWNKESSGNTIYF. The DNA for the CDR3 is TGTGCCTGGAACAAGGAGAGCTCTGGAAACACCATATATTTT.

The V gene is TRBV6-5, the J gene TRBJ1-1; 9 bases align to TRBD1. The CDR3 consists of 14 residues. The V segment lost 3 bases and the J segment 11 bases; nucleotides outside the gene matches: 10. Per the germline V gene, CDR1 is MNHEY and CDR2 is SVGAGI. Written as DNA, the CDR3 is TGTGCCAGCAGTTATTTAATAGGACAGGGGCGGGCTTTCTTT. It is translated as CASSYLIGQGRAFF.

The chain links TRBV19 to TRBJ1-2, with 7 bases fitting TRBD1. Germline V CDR1 and CDR2: LNHDA, SQIVND (reference sequence). The V segment lost 3 bases and the J segment 4 bases; nucleotides outside the gene matches: 2. The CDR3 runs to 13 residues. For the CDR3, the DNA is TGTGCCAGTAGTATCGGACAGGTCTATGGCTACACCTTC. Its translation: CASSIGQVYGYTF.

This chain links TRBV6-5 with TRBJ1-1; D gene uncertain. The germline CDR1 and CDR2 sequences are MNHEY and SVGAGI. Trimming removed 5 bases from V and 1 base from J, with 8 bases in between. The length of the CDR3 is 13 residues. The CDR3 coding sequence is TGTGCCAGCAGTACCCTAGGGAACACTGAAGCTTTCTTT. Translating gives CASSTLGNTEAFF.

The genes are TRBV19 and TRBJ1-2, with 8 bases lining up with TRBD1. Trimming at V came to 5 bases and at J to 4 bases, leaving 12 bases not matched to a gene. The CDR3 extends over 16 amino acids. Per germline, CDR1 LNHDA and CDR2 SQIVND (reference sequence). The CDR3: CASSPSGQGVVYGYTF. The DNA of the CDR3 is TGTGCCAGTAGTCCGAGTGGACAGGGCGTTGTCTATGGCTACACCTTC.

The chain uses TRBV2 and TRBJ1-2; 7 nucleotides match TRBD1. The ends lost 3 bases at V and 5 bases at J; junction bases unmatched: 6. The CDR3 is made up of 14 amino acids. Germline assignment: CDR1 SNHLY and CDR2 FYNNEI. CDR3 amino acids: CASSDDRDQYGYTF. DNA of the CDR3: TGTGCCAGCAGTGACGACAGGGACCAATATGGCTACACCTTC.

This CDR3 is CASSSQGVGTEAFF. CDR3 DNA: TGTGCCAGCAGTTCCCAAGGGGTAGGGACTGAAGCTTTCTTT. V is TRBV28 and J is TRBJ1-1; tentative D call: TRBD1 (5 bases). The CDR3 covers 14 residues. V was shortened by 4 bases and J by 5 bases, with 14 bases between the two germline ends. In germline, CDR1 is MDHEN, CDR2 SYDVKM.

This clone was recorded a few times. The chain employs TRBV5-6 and TRBJ2-5; TRBD2 matches 8 bases. V trimming: 7 bases; J trimming: 5 bases; junction bases outside the gene matches: 4. This CDR3 spans 12 amino acids. Germline assignment: CDR1 SGHDT and CDR2 YYEEEE. The CDR3 reads CASSRGGETQYF. For the CDR3, the DNA is TGTGCCAGCTCCCGGGGGGGGGAGACCCAGTACTTC.

This chain connects TRBV27 to TRBJ2-2; tentatively, D is TRBD1 (5 bases). In germline, CDR1 is MNHEY, CDR2 SMNVEV (reference sequence). V lost 6 bases and J lost 3, with 14 bases in between. The CDR3 is 15 amino acids. CDR3 nucleotide sequence: TGTGCCAGCAGCCCAACGACAGCGTACACCGGGGAGCTGTTTTTT. Amino acid sequence: CASSPTTAYTGELFF.

The chain uses TRBV13 and TRBJ1-4; TRBD1 matches 7 bases. Germline CDR1 reads PRHDT; CDR2 reads FYEKMQ (reference sequence). The CDR3 runs 16 residues. The V gene end was trimmed by 6 bases and the J gene end by 11 bases; junction bases not matched to a gene: 18. CDR3 in amino acids: CASRRTGAPVVEKLFF. CDR3 bases: TGTGCCAGCAGACGAACAGGGGCCCCAGTGGTAGAGAAACTGTTTTTT.

The chain carries TRBV18 and TRBJ2-6; a possible D gene is TRBD2 (6 bases). V gave up 6 bases and J gave up 1 base, with 13 bases separating them. Germline CDR1 reads KGHSH; CDR2 reads LQKENI. This CDR3 region has 16 residues. The CDR3 sequence: CASSPWGESGANVLTF. The CDR3 DNA follows: TGTGCCAGCTCGCCGTGGGGGGAATCTGGGGCCAACGTCCTGACTTTC.

This clone was recorded once. This sequence joins TRBV9 and TRBJ2-1, with a tentative D call TRBD1 (6 bases). CDR3 size: 15 residues. CDR1 and CDR2 from the germline V gene are SGDLS and YYNGEE. The V and J ends lost 3 bases and 7 bases respectively, with 17 bases between them. The CDR3 nucleotides are TGTGCCAGCAGCGCCATGGGGACAACGATGAATGAGCAGTTCTTC. It translates to CASSAMGTTMNEQFF.

The CDR3 DNA follows: TGTGCCAGCAGCGTAGCCCAGGGTGGCGAAAAACTGTTTTTT. Its protein is CASSVAQGGEKLFF. The chain recombines TRBV9 with TRBJ1-4; a possible D gene is TRBD1 (5 bases). The CDR3 consists of 14 residues. The V end was cut by 0 bases, the J end by 8 bases, with 11 bases between. Looked up from germline, CDR1 is SGDLS and CDR2 is YYNGEE.